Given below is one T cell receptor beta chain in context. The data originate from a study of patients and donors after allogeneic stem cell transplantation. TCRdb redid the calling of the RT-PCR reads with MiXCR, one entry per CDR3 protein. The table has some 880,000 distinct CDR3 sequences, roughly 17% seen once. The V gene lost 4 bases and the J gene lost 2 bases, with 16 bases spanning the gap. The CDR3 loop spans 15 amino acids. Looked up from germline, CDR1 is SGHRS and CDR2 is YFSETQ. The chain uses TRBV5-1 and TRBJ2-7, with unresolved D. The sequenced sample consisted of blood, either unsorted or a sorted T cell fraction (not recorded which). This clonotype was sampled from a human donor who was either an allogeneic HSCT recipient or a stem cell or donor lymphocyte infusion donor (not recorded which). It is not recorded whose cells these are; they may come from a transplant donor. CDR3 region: CASSPSSRVPYEQYF. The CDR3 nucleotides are TGCGCCAGCAGCCCCTCATCCCGGGTCCCCTACGAGCAGTACTTC. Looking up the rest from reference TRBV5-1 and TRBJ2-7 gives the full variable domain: KAGVTQTPRYLIKTRGQQVTLSCSPISGHRSVSWYQQTPGQGLQFLFEYFSETQRNKGNFPGRFSGRQFSNSRSEMNVSTLELGDSALYLCASSPSSRVPYEQYFGPGTRLTVT.